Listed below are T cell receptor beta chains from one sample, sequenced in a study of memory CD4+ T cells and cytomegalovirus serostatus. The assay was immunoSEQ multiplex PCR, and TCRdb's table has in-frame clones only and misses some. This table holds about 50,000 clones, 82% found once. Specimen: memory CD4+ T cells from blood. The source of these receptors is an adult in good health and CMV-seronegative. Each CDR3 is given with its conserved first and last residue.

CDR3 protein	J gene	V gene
CASMRPGLENNEQFF	TRBJ2-1	TRBV11-2
CASRTVGPGGNQPQHF	TRBJ1-5	TRBV27
CASSLDPGKNTEAFF	TRBJ1-1	TRBV7-3
CASSYHFGADPEAFF	TRBJ1-1	TRBV6-6
CASSPRQGHGGYTF	TRBJ1-2	TRBV7-2
CASSPDRNNSPLHF	TRBJ1-6	TRBV6-1
CAWSVRQLGYTF	TRBJ1-2	TRBV30
CASSLTNYGYTF	TRBJ1-2	TRBV11-2
CASTSSYNSPLHF	TRBJ1-6	TRBV9
CASGLDPLGELFF	TRBJ2-2	TRBV12-5
CASSLDQGNQPQHF	TRBJ1-5	TRBV7-2
CASSSTTLGFNTEAFF	TRBJ1-1	TRBV6-6
CASSAAGGNSPLHF	TRBJ1-6	TRBV6-1
CASIKEKNTGELFF	TRBJ2-2	TRBV2
CASSVEMRGELFF	TRBJ2-2	TRBV9
CASSVDRWNTQYF	TRBJ2-3	TRBV11-2
CASSHEGPTYEQYF	TRBJ2-7	TRBV14
CASSLVLGTSTDTQYF	TRBJ2-3	TRBV4-3
CASRIDRGPKNIQYF	TRBJ2-4	TRBV5-1
CASSLGFRRRRGTEAFF	TRBJ1-1	TRBV5-4
CAIRNLRGEAAFF	TRBJ1-1	TRBV10-3
CSAHRDTEAFF	TRBJ1-1	TRBV29-1
CASSLQRVQFF	TRBJ2-1	TRBV7-8
CASSITGYEQYF	TRBJ2-7	TRBV6-1
CASSRLPAGGSITDTQYF	TRBJ2-3	TRBV6-4
CASSSRALVGGYTF	TRBJ1-2	TRBV7-2
CASSPTGSYEQYF	TRBJ2-7	TRBV27
CASSPRTDPAYEQYF	TRBJ2-7	TRBV9
CASRNRGEATNEKLFF	TRBJ1-4	TRBV6-6
CASSVEPPRLAGEQFF	TRBJ2-1	TRBV9
CASSSGGGGGDIQYF	TRBJ2-4	TRBV4-2
CTSSQPPDEQFF	TRBJ2-1	TRBV1
CASSYSNPTSDGYTF	TRBJ1-2	TRBV6-5
CASSLVGPKEQYF	TRBJ2-7	TRBV28
CASSLEGPAGEKLFF	TRBJ1-4	TRBV7-2
CASSDTRQGSYEQYF	TRBJ2-7	TRBV6-1
CASSQPQGAGETQYF	TRBJ2-5	TRBV4-1
CASSEVGGGLSSYEQYF	TRBJ2-7	TRBV6-1
CASSLTGPYNEQFF	TRBJ2-1	TRBV5-4
CATSSHSHRVLSGNTIYF	TRBJ1-3	TRBV15
CSVRQTAGRSTDTQYF	TRBJ2-3	TRBV29-1
CASSMEPGPSTEAFF	TRBJ1-1	TRBV19
CASSLSLIYSYEQYF	TRBJ2-7	TRBV5-6
CASSQDRFSGNTIYF	TRBJ1-3	TRBV7-6
CASSFQETQYF	TRBJ2-5	TRBV5-6